This T cell receptor beta chain was sequenced for a study of cytomegalovirus exposure and HLA in healthy donors. Points from the study as a whole: The authors later linked a missense DCLRE1C variant to TCR beta V- and J-gene trimming. The study listed roughly 160 cytomegalovirus-associated TCR beta chains.

Primers included in the PCR were 60 Vbeta and 13 Jbeta primers. Some clones are missing from TCRdb's copy, which holds only in-frame ones; the method was immunoSEQ multiplex PCR. This table has approximately 140,000 clones, around three quarters appearing once. Of note for this clone: The antigen is not known.

Germline CDR1 is SGHRS and CDR2 is YFSETQ. This CDR3 contains 20 residues. After removal of 0 bases from V and 0 bases from J, the junction contained 17 bases not matched to a gene. The sample was PBMCs. This TCR derives from a woman aged 45-65 years in good health and CMV-seronegative. This chain connects TRBV5-1 to TRBJ1-1, with 7 bases that match TRBD1. The CDR3: CASSLALPAGAGGMNTEAFF. CDR3 DNA sequence: TGCGCCAGCAGCTTGGCTTTACCCGCCGGGGCAGGGGGGATGAACACTGAAGCTTTCTTT.